Each of the 6 T cell receptor beta chains below was sequenced from the same sample in a study of shared clonotypes between healthy human individuals. Sequencing was performed with immunoSEQ multiplex PCR; in TCRdb, only in-frame clones are kept and a portion is missing. The sample holds some 1,100,000 clones, approximately 78% seen once. Source material: memory CD4+ T cells from PBMCs. Noted subset: CD45RA-negative fraction. The receptor set was obtained from a young man in good health. Some clones in this sample may be carry-over from other donors' samples.

The V call is TRBV11-3, the J call TRBJ2-5, with D possibly being TRBD2 (6 bases). Trimming shortened V by 1 base and J by 12 bases, and 15 bases separated the two germline ends. The CDR3 is 13 amino acids. In germline, CDR1 is SGHNT, CDR2 YENEEA. The CDR3: CASSLVPSAHKYF. The DNA of the CDR3 is TGTGCCAGCAGCTTAGTCCCTAGCGCCCATAAGTACTTC.

The sample holds one count of this clone. This sequence joins TRBV28 and TRBJ2-4; 9 bases are a match to TRBD1. The CDR3 runs 14 residues. Germline assignment: CDR1 MDHEN and CDR2 SYDVKM. Unmatched junction bases numbered 5, after V lost 4 bases and J lost 7 bases. CDR3 coding DNA: TGTGCCAGCAGTTCGGGGACAGGGTGGAACATTCAGTACTTC. Its protein product is CASSSGTGWNIQYF.

CDR3 bases: TGTGCCAGCAGCCATCAGGGGTACGAGCAGTACTTC. Translated, it gives CASSHQGYEQYF. V is TRBV5-6 and J is TRBJ2-7; possible D gene TRBD1, 6 bases. The CDR3 is 12 amino acids. Looked up from germline, CDR1 is SGHDT and CDR2 is YYEEEE. V lost 4 bases and J 4 bases, leaving 9 bases between the germline ends.

The V and J genes are TRBV28 and TRBJ2-5, with 10 bases that match TRBD2. The CDR3 covers 17 residues. In germline, CDR1 is MDHEN, CDR2 SYDVKM. V lost 5 bases and J lost 5; bases outside the gene matches: 14. The CDR3 sequence is CASSAELSSGSGETQYF. The CDR3 coding sequence is TGTGCCAGCAGTGCGGAGTTATCTAGCGGGAGTGGCGAGACCCAGTACTTC.

This clone came up once. Other DNA sequences in this specimen translate into the identical CDR3. The V call is TRBV30, the J call TRBJ2-7; D is uncertain. CDR1 is GTSNPN and CDR2 is SVGIG in the germline V gene (reference sequence). V was pared by 0 bases and J by 0 bases, with 9 bases between. CDR3 size: 14 residues. The CDR3 protein is CAWSVRGGSYEQYF. CDR3 nucleotides: TGTGCCTGGAGTGTACGTGGTGGCTCCTACGAGCAGTACTTC.

This clone has a handful of counts. The chain carries TRBV6-1 and TRBJ2-4; 8 nucleotides agree with TRBD1. V gave up 10 bases and J gave up 6 bases; unmatched junction bases: 2. CDR1 is MNHNS, CDR2 SASEGT, per germline. The length of the CDR3 is 11 residues. This chain's CDR3 is CATGQGNIQYF. The CDR3 nucleotides are TGTGCCACCGGACAGGGAAACATTCAGTACTTC.